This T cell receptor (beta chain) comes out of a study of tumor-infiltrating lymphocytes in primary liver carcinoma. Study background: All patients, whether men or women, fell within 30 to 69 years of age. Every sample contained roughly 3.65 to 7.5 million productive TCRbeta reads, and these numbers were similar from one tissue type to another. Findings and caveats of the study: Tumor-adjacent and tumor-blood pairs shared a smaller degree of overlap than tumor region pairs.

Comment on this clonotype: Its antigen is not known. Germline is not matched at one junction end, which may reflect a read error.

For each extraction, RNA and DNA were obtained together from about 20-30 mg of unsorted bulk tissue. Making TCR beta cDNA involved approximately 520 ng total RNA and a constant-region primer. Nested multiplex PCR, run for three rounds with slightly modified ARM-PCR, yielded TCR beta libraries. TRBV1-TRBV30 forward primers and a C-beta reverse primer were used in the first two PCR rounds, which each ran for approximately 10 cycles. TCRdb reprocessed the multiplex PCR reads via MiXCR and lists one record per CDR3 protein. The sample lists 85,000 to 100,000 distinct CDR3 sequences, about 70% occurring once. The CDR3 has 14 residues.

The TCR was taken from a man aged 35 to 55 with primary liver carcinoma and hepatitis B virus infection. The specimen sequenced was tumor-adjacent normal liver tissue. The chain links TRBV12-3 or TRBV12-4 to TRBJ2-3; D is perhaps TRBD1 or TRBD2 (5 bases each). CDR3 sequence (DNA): TGCGCTAGCAGTTTAGGGCAGGGCACAGATACGCGGTATTTT. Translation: CASSLGQGTDTRYF.